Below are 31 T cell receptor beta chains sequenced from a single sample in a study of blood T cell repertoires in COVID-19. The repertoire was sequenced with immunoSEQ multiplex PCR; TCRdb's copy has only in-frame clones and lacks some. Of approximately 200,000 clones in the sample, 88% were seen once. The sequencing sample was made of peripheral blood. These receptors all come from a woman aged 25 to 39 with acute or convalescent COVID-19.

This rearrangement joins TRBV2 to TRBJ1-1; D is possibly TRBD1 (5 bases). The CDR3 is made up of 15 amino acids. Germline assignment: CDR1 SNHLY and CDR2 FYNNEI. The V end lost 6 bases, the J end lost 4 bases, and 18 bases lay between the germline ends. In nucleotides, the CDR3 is TGTGCCAGCAGACCCCAGACCGGGACTTCCACTGAAGCTTTCTTT. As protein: CASRPQTGTSTEAFF.

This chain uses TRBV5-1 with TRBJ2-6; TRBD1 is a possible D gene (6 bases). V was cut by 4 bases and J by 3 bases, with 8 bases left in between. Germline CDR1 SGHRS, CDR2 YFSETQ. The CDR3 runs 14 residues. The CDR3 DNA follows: TGCGCCAGCAGCATGACAGGTGGGGCCAACGTCCTGACTTTC. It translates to CASSMTGGANVLTF.

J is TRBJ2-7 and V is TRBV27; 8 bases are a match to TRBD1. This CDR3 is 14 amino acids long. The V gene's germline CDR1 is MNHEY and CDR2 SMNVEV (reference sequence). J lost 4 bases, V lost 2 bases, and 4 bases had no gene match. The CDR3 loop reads CASSLRDRLYEQYF. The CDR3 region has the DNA TGTGCCAGCAGTTTAAGGGACAGGTTGTACGAGCAGTACTTC.

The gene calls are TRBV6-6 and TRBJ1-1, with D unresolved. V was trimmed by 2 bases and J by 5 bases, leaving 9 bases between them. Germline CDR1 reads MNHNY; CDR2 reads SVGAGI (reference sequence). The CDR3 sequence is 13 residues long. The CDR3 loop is CASSYGPGTEAFF. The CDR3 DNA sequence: TGTGCCAGCAGTTACGGGCCGGGAACTGAAGCTTTCTTT.

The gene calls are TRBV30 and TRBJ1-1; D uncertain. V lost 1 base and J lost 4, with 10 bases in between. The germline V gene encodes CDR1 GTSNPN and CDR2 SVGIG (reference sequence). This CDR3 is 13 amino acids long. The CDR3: CAWSAGSGTEAFF. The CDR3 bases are TGTGCCTGGAGTGCCGGCAGCGGCACTGAAGCTTTCTTT.

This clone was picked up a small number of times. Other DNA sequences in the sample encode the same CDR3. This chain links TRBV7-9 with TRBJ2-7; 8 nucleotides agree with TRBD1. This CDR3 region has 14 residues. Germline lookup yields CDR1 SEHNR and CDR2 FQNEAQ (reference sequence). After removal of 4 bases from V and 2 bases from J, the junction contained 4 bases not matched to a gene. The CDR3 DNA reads TGTGCCAGCAGCTACGACAGGGGTCCCTACGAGCAGTACTTC. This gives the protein CASSYDRGPYEQYF.

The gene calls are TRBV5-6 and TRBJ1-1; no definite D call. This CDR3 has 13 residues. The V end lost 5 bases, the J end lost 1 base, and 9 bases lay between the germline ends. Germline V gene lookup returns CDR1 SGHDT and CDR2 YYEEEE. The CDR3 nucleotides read TGTGCCAGCAGGGTGAGAGAGAACACTGAAGCTTTCTTT. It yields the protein CASRVRENTEAFF.

The DNA for the CDR3 is TGCGCCAGCAGCCTAGAAGGGGGACTAGTTGGCGAGACCCAGTACTTC. Its translation is CASSLEGGLVGETQYF. This chain uses TRBV5-1 with TRBJ2-5, with 8 bases aligning to TRBD2. The junction had 13 bases not matched to a gene; V was cut back by 4 bases and J by 5 bases. CDR3 length: 16 amino acids. Germline loops: CDR1 SGHRS, CDR2 YFSETQ.

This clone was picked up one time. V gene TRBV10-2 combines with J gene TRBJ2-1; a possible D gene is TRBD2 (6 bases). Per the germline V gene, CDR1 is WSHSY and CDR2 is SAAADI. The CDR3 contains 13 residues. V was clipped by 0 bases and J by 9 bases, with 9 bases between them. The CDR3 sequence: CASSESGGAEQFF. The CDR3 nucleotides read TGCGCCAGCAGTGAGTCTGGCGGGGCTGAGCAGTTCTTC.

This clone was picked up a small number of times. The CDR3 sequence: CASTPSSYNEQFF. The CDR3 DNA is TGTGCCAGCACCCCCAGCTCCTACAATGAGCAGTTCTTC. The chain is built from TRBV9 and TRBJ2-1; D unresolved. CDR1 is SGDLS, CDR2 YYNGEE, per germline. There are 13 residues in the CDR3. The V and J ends lost 6 bases and 0 bases respectively, with 7 bases between them.

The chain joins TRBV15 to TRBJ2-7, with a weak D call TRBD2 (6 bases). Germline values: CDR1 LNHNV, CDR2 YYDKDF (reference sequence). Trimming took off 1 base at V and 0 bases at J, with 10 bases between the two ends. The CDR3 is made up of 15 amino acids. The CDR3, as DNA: TGTGCCACCAGCAGAGTCTTCGGGAGCTCCTACGAGCAGTACTTC. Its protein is CATSRVFGSSYEQYF.

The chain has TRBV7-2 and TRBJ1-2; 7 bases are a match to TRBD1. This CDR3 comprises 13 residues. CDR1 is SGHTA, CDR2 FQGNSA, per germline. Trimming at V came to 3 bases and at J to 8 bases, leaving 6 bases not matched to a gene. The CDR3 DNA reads TGTGCCAGCAGCTTTACAGGGGTAGACGGCTACACCTTC. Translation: CASSFTGVDGYTF.

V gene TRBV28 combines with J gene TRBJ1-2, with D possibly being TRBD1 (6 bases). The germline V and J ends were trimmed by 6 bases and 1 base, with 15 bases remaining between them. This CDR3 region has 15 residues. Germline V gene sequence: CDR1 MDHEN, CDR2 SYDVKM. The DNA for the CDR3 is TGTGCCAGCAGGTCCACAGGGAAGGGTAACTATGGCTACACCTTC. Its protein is CASRSTGKGNYGYTF.

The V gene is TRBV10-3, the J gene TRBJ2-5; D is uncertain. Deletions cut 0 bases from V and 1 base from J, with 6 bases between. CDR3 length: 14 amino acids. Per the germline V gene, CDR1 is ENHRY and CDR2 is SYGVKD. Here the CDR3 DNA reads TGTGCCATCAGTGAGTCGTGGAGCCAAGAGACCCAGTACTTC. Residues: CAISESWSQETQYF.

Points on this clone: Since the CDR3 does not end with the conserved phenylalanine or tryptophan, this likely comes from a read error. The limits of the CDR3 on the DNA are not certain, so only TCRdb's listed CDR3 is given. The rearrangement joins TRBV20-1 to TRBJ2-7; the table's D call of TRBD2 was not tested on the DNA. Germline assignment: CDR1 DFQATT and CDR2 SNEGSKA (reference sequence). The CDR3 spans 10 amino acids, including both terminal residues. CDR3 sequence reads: CSARGTSGSL.

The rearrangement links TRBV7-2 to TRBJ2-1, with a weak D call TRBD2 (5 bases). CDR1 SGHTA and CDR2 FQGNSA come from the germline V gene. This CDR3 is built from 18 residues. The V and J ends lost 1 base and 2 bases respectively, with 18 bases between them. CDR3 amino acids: CASSLVSVGPGAYNEQFF. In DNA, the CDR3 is TGTGCCAGCAGCTTAGTTAGCGTTGGGCCTGGGGCCTACAATGAGCAGTTCTTC.

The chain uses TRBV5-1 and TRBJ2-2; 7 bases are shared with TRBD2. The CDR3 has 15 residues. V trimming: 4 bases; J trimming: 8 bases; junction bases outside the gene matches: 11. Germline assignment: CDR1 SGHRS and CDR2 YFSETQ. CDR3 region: CASSIGPGGSGELFF. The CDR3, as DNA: TGCGCCAGCAGCATTGGACCGGGAGGCTCGGGGGAGCTGTTTTTT.

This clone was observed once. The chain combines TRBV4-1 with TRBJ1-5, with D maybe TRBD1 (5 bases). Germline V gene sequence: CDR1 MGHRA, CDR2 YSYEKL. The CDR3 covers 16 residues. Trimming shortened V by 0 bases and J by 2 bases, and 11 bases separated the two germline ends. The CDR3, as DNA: TGCGCCAGCAGCCAAGATCCAGGGTCGGGCAATCAGCCCCAGCATTTT. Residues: CASSQDPGSGNQPQHF.

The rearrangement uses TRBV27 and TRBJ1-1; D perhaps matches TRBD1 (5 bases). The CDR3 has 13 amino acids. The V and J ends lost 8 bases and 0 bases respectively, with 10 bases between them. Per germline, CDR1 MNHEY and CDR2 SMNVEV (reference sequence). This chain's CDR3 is CASGGLMNTEAFF. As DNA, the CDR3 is TGTGCCAGCGGGGGACTTATGAACACTGAAGCTTTCTTT.

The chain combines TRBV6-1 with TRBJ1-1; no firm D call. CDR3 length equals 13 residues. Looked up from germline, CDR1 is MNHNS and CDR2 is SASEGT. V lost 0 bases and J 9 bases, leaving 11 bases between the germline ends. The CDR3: CASSEARVSKAFF. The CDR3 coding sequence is TGTGCCAGCAGTGAAGCGCGTGTGTCTAAAGCTTTCTTT.

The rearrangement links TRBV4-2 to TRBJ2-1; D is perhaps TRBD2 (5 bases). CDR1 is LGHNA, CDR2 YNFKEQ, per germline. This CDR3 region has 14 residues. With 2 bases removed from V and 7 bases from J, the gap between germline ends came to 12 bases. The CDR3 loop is CASSQQERGNEQFF. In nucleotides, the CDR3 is TGTGCCAGCAGCCAACAGGAGCGAGGGAATGAGCAGTTCTTC.

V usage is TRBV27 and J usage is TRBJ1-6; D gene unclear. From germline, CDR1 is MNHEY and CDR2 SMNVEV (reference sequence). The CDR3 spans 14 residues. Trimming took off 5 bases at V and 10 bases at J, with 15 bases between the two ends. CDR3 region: CASSLYPRESPLHF. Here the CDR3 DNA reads TGTGCCAGCAGTCTCTACCCGAGGGAATCACCCCTCCACTTT.

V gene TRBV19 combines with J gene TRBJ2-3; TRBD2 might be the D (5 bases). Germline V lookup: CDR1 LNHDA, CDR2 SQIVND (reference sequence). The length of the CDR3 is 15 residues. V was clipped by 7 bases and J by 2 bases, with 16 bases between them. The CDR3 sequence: CASTADGRYTDTQYF. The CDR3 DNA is TGTGCCAGTACTGCGGATGGGAGATACACAGATACGCAGTATTTT.

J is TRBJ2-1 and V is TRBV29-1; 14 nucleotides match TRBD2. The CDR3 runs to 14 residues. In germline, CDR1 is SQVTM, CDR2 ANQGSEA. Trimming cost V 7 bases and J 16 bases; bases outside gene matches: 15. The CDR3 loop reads CSGGTSGSTNAVFF. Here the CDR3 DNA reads TGCAGCGGTGGGACTAGCGGGAGTACAAATGCAGTTTTCTTC.

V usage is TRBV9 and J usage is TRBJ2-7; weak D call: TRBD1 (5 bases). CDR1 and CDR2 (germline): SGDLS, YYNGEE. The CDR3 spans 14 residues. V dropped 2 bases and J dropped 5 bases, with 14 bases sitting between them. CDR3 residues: CASSVGSGMHEQYF. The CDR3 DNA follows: TGTGCCAGCAGCGTGGGTTCAGGGATGCACGAGCAGTACTTC.

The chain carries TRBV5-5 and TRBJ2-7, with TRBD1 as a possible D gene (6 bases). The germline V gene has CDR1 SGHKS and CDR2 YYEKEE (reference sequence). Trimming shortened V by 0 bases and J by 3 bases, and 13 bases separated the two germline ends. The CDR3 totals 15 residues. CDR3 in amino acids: CASSLVRDRYYEQYF. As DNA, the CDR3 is TGTGCCAGCAGCTTGGTCCGCGACAGGTACTACGAGCAGTACTTC. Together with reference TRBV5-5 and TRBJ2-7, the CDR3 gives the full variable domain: DAGVTQSPTHLIKTRGQQVTLRCSPISGHKSVSWYQQVLGQGPQFIFQYYEKEERGRGNFPDRFSARQFPNYSSELNVNALLLGDSALYLCASSLVRDRYYEQYFGPGTRLTVT.

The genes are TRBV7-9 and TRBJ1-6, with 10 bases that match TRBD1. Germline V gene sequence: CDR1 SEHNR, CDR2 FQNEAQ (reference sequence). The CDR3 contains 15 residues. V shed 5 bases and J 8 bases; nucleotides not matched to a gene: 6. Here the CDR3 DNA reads TGTGCCAGCAGCCCACCGGGACAGGGGTATTCACCCCTCCACTTT. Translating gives CASSPPGQGYSPLHF.

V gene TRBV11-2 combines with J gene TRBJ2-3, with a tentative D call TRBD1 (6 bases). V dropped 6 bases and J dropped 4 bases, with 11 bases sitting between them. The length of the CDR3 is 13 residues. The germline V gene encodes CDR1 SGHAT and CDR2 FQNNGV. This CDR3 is CASSTGRADTQYF. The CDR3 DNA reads TGTGCCAGCAGTACAGGGCGCGCAGATACGCAGTATTTT.

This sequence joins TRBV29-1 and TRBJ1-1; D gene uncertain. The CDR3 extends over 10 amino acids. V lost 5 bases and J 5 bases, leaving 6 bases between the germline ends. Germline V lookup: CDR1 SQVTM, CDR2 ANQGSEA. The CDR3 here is CSVRVTEAFF. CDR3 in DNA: TGCAGCGTTAGAGTTACTGAAGCTTTCTTT.

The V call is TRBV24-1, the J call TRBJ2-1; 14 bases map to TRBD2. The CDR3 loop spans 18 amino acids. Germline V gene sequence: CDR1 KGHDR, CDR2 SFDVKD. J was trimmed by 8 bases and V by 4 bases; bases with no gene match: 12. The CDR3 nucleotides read TGTGCCACCAGTGAGACGGTGGGGACTAGCGGGGGAGGGTATGAGCAGTTCTTC. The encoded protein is CATSETVGTSGGGYEQFF.

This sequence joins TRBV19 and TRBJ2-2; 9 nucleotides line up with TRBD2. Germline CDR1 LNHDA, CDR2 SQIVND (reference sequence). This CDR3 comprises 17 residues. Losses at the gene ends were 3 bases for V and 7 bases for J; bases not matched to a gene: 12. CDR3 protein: CASSISGPGLAIGELFF. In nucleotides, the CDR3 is TGTGCCAGTAGTATCTCGGGGCCCGGACTAGCGATCGGGGAGCTGTTTTTT.